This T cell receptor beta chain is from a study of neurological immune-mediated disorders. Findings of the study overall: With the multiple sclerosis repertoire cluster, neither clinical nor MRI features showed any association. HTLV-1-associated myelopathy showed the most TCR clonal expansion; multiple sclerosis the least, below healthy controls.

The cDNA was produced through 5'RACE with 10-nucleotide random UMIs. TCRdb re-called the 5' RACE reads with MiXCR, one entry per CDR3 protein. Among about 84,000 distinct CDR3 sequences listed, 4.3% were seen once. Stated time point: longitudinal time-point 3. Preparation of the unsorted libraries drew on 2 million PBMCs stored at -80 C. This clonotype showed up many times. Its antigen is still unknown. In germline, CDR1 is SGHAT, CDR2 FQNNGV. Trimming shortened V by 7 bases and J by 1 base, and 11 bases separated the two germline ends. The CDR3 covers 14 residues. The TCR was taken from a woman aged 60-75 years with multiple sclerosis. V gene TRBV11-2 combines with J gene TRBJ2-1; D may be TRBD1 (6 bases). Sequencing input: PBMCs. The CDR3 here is CASKFTGSYNEQFF. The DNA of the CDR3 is TGTGCCAGCAAATTCACAGGGTCCTACAATGAGCAGTTCTTC.